The rows below give T cell receptor beta chains drawn from one sample of a study of response to subunit inactivated influenza vaccine. MiXCR, applied by TCRdb to the RT-PCR reads, yields one record per CDR3 protein. The sample contains some 600,000 distinct CDR3 sequences, 11% to 15% of which appear only once. Here the sequenced sample was PBMCs from blood, taken less than 15 days before vaccination. The origin of the receptors is a man aged 50-60 years who received an inactivated influenza vaccine. CDR3s include the opening cysteine and the closing phenylalanine or tryptophan. Each record gives: clone size, D gene, V gene, J gene, CDR3 DNA, CDR3 protein. D genes are given only for firm matches. Size is stated for part of the rows, as once, few or many counts, or as a class when the clone is expanded.

>many|NA|TRBV7-2|TRBJ2-5
TGTGCCAGCAGCTACAATAGGGAGACCCAGTACTTC
CASSYNRETQYF
>NA|NA|TRBV6-1|TRBJ2-5
TGTGCCAGCAGTCCCCTACTAGCCGGAGAGACCCAGTACTTC
CASSPLLAGETQYF
>few|TRBD2|TRBV6-2/TRBV6-3|TRBJ2-5
TGTGCCAGCAAATCCACTAGCGGGGGGTACCAAGAGACCCAGTACTTC
CASKSTSGGYQETQYF
>few|TRBD1|TRBV2|TRBJ2-3
TGTGCCAGCAGTGAATTGGGACAGAATCAAGATACGCAGTATTTT
CASSELGQNQDTQYF
>many|TRBD1|TRBV20-1|TRBJ2-5
TGCAGTGCTATTTACACAGGGGGGGAGACCCAGTACTTC
CSAIYTGGETQYF
>few|TRBD1|TRBV12-3/TRBV12-4|TRBJ2-3
TGTGCCGACGGACAGGGGGCGCAGGATATGAAGTATTTT
CADGQGAQDMKYF
>NA|TRBD2|TRBV7-9|TRBJ2-1
TGTGCCAGCAGCCATCTAGCGGGAGGAAACAATGAGCAGTTCTTC
CASSHLAGGNNEQFF
>NA|NA|TRBV7-2|TRBJ2-7
TGTGCCAGCAGCTCCCTTCGGGGTGGCGAGCAGTACTTC
CASSSLRGGEQYF
>NA|NA|TRBV12-3/TRBV12-4|TRBJ1-3
TGTGCCAGCAGTTTTGGGCAGGGAAACACCATATATTTT
CASSFGQGNTIYF
>many|TRBD1|TRBV18|TRBJ2-7
TGTGCCAGCTCACCATTTATGACAGGGCTCGAGCAGTACTTC
CASSPFMTGLEQYF
>NA|NA|TRBV5-1|TRBJ1-2
TGCGCCAGCAGCCCGCTGGAGCGATCAAACTATGGCTACACCTTC
CASSPLERSNYGYTF
>NA|NA|TRBV5-1|TRBJ2-1
TGCGCCAGCAGCTTGGATCCGGTGGGCTCCTACAATGAGCAGTTCTTC
CASSLDPVGSYNEQFF
>few|TRBD1|TRBV3-1|TRBJ1-2
TGTGCCAGCAGCTCTGATTACGGCGGTGGACAGGGCGGGGGCTACACCTTC
CASSSDYGGGQGGGYTF
>NA|NA|TRBV20-1|TRBJ2-7
TGCAGTGCTAGACAGCTCGGGACTCCGAGCTCCTACGAGCAGTACTTC
CSARQLGTPSSYEQYF
>NA|TRBD1|TRBV27|TRBJ1-1
TGTGCCAGCAGTCGCCGGGACAGGGGTACTGAAGCTTTCTTT
CASSRRDRGTEAFF
>NA|NA|TRBV7-2|TRBJ2-5
TGTGCCAGCAGCTTAAGTTACGGAGCTCAAGAGACCCAGTACTTC
CASSLSYGAQETQYF
>NA|TRBD1|TRBV5-1|TRBJ2-3
TGCGCCAGCAGCTGGGCCGGGACAGGGGCAACAGATACGCAGTATTTT
CASSWAGTGATDTQYF
>NA|NA|TRBV20-1|TRBJ2-3
TGCAGTGCGAGACAGTTCACAGATACGCAGTATTTT
CSARQFTDTQYF
>few|TRBD2|TRBV6-1|TRBJ2-1
TGTGCCAGCAGTGGAGACTTAGCGGGAGCCTTTGGGAATGAGCAGTTCTTC
CASSGDLAGAFGNEQFF
>NA|TRBD1|TRBV29-1|TRBJ1-2
TGCAGCGTTGTCTCCGTGGGACAGGGGGCGTATGGCTACACCTTC
CSVVSVGQGAYGYTF
>few|TRBD2|TRBV5-1|TRBJ2-1
TGCGCCAGCAGCTTGCGGGAGGGTGGTTACAATGAGCAGTTCTTC
CASSLREGGYNEQFF
>NA|TRBD2|TRBV7-6|TRBJ2-1
TGTGCCAGCAGGGGACTAGCGGATGTAGACAATGAGCAGTTCTTC
CASRGLADVDNEQFF
>many|NA|TRBV28|TRBJ1-1
TGTGCCAGCAGTTTATTCGTTTTCGGGGAGGGCACTGAAGCTTTCTTT
CASSLFVFGEGTEAFF
>many|NA|TRBV12-3/TRBV12-4|TRBJ2-7
TGTGCCAGCAGTATGAAGTCGGGGCGATACGAGCAGTACTTC
CASSMKSGRYEQYF
>few|TRBD2|TRBV4-3|TRBJ2-1
TGCGCCAGCAGCCAAGGAATAGCTAGCGGGAGATCTGGGTTCCTTAATGAGCAGTTCTTC
CASSQGIASGRSGFLNEQFF
>NA|NA|TRBV6-4|TRBJ2-1
TGTGCCAGCAGATTAGTGGGGGCAAGATACAATGAGCAGTTCTTC
CASRLVGARYNEQFF
>NA|NA|TRBV5-1|TRBJ2-5
TGCGCCAGCAGCTTGGCCTCCATACCGGGGGAGACCCAGTACTTC
CASSLASIPGETQYF
>many|NA|TRBV7-2|TRBJ2-3
TGTGCCAGCAGCCGCATCCGGACAGATACGCAGTATTTT
CASSRIRTDTQYF
>NA|NA|TRBV28|TRBJ2-2
TGTGCCGTAGGCACCGGGGAGCTGTTTTTT
CAVGTGELFF
>NA|TRBD1|TRBV12-3/TRBV12-4|TRBJ2-1
TGTGCCATATGGGACAGGGACAATGAGCAGTTCTTC
CAIWDRDNEQFF
>NA|NA|TRBV2|TRBJ1-4
TGTGCCAGCCTTTACAGGGTGGGCGAAAAACTGTTTTTT
CASLYRVGEKLFF
>NA|NA|TRBV9|TRBJ1-1
TGTGCCAGCAGCCTCGCCGGTGGGAAAAACACTGAAGCTTTCTTT
CASSLAGGKNTEAFF
>NA|NA|TRBV9|TRBJ2-1
TGTGCCAGCAGCCCTTCCGGGGGCCTCAATGAGCAGTTCTTC
CASSPSGGLNEQFF
>NA|TRBD1|TRBV5-5|TRBJ1-1
TGTGCCAGCAGCTTTGACAGGGCCTCTAACACTGAAGCTTTCTTT
CASSFDRASNTEAFF
>few|TRBD1|TRBV20-1|TRBJ2-5
TGCAGTGCCCCTCTTCCGGGACAGCCTTCCGAGACCCAGTACTTC
CSAPLPGQPSETQYF
>NA|NA|TRBV20-1|TRBJ2-3
TGCAGTGCTAGAGATCCGGATAGCGGATACACAGATACGCAGTATTTT
CSARDPDSGYTDTQYF
>few|NA|TRBV5-1|TRBJ2-7
TGCGCCAGCAGCTTGGGAACCGGGGTGCGCCTTTCCTACGAGCAGTACTTC
CASSLGTGVRLSYEQYF
>few|NA|TRBV5-1|TRBJ1-1
TGCGCCAGCAGCTTGTTTGCCTCTGGGGCAGGGAACACTGAAGCTTTCTTT
CASSLFASGAGNTEAFF
>many|TRBD2|TRBV12-3/TRBV12-4|TRBJ2-1
TGTGCCAGTCGTAGCGGGAGGGCTTCCTACAATGAGCAGTTCTTC
CASRSGRASYNEQFF
>NA|TRBD2|TRBV5-1|TRBJ2-7
TGCGCCAGCAGCGCCCTACTAGCGGGAGTCTCCTACGAGCAGTACTTC
CASSALLAGVSYEQYF
>few|TRBD1|TRBV11-2|TRBJ1-6
TGTGCCAGCAGCTCCGGGACAGGGAGGAATTCACCCCTCCACTTT
CASSSGTGRNSPLHF
>NA|NA|TRBV4-1|TRBJ2-2
TGCGCCAGCAGCCAAGTGGGGGGAATGGACGGGGAGCTGTTTTTT
CASSQVGGMDGELFF
>NA|NA|TRBV11-2|TRBJ2-3
TGTGCCAGCAGCTTTTCTCGTGTGGATACTAGCACAGATACGCAGTATTTT
CASSFSRVDTSTDTQYF
>NA|TRBD1|TRBV20-1|TRBJ2-2
TGCAGTGCCATGTCCGCGACAGGGGCGGTAGGCGGGGAGCTGTTTTTT
CSAMSATGAVGGELFF
>few|NA|TRBV6-1|TRBJ1-1
TGTGCCAGCAGCCATCCCCCCGGGGGCATGAACACTGAAGCTTTCTTT
CASSHPPGGMNTEAFF
>NA|NA|TRBV4-2|TRBJ2-7
TGTGCCAGCAGCCAACGCTCCGAAGGGAGAATGCCCTACGAGCAGTACTTC
CASSQRSEGRMPYEQYF
>few|NA|TRBV2|TRBJ2-2
TGTGCCAGCAGAAGTCGGCAATCCGGGGAGCTGTTTTTT
CASRSRQSGELFF
>few|NA|TRBV20-1|TRBJ2-1
TGCAGTGCTAGAGATCGGGGAATGCGGGGTGAGCAGTTCTTC
CSARDRGMRGEQFF
>few|NA|TRBV12-3/TRBV12-4|TRBJ1-5
TGTGCCAGCAGTTTAACAGGTTTATTTCAGCCCCAGCATTTT
CASSLTGLFQPQHF